The 3 T cell receptor beta chains below all came from one sample that was sequenced in a study of T cell responses to AZD1222 COVID-19 vaccine. Profiling relied on immunoSEQ multiplex PCR, and the TCRdb table lists in-frame clones only, not all of them. The sample holds roughly 100,000 clones, more than 70% seen once. The material sequenced was peripheral blood, taken 28 days after the second AZD1222 dose. The receptors derive from an adult who received the AZD1222 COVID-19 vaccine.

The rearrangement uses TRBV2 and TRBJ1-2; D not resolved. The V gene lost 8 bases and the J gene lost 4 bases, with 8 bases spanning the gap. The germline V gene has CDR1 SNHLY and CDR2 FYNNEI. This CDR3 is 11 amino acids long. The CDR3 here is CASFLVYGYTF. CDR3 sequence (DNA): TGTGCCAGCTTTCTCGTCTATGGCTACACCTTC.

In regard to this clone: One end of the junction varies from germline; a read error may be responsible. The chain recombines TRBV5-6 with TRBJ2-1; the D is unclear. Germline CDR1 reads SGHDT; CDR2 reads YYEEEE. The length of the CDR3 is 17 residues. The CDR3 spells CASSFSAARTSCNEQFF. The CDR3 DNA reads TGTGCCAGCAGCTTTTCCGCGGCTCGAACCTCCTGCAATGAGCAGTTCTTC.

The gene calls are TRBV29-1 and TRBJ2-3; 13 bases match TRBD2. CDR1 SQVTM and CDR2 ANQGSEA come from the germline V gene. Trimming took 7 bases from V and 6 from J; bases not matched to a gene: 7. The CDR3 length is 14 residues. This CDR3 is CSDTGLAGYDTQYF. The CDR3 DNA reads as TGCAGCGACACGGGACTAGCGGGGTACGATACGCAGTATTTT.